One TCR beta chain is described in this entry. The antigen is undetermined. This CDR3 comprises 13 residues. Per germline, CDR1 KGHSH and CDR2 LQKENI. V gave up 3 bases and J gave up 5 bases, with 8 bases separating them. Under the authors' procedure: ImmunoSEQ only sent back junction sequences with no quality scores, so filtering was done differently. Clones were sequenced by immunoSEQ multiplex PCR, and TCRdb holds only the in-frame ones, with some missing. The D gene and trimming were derived from the DNA, and the V and J assignments and clone size from that table. The sample holds a few hundred thousand clones; roughly 79% are singletons and the top ten take approximately 12%. The data stem from a study of shared clonotypes between healthy human individuals. Study results and caveats: Sampling covered nothing but blood. Tissue TCR repertoires likely differ from those found in blood. It was anticipated that sequencing depth would influence how many clonotypes donors shared.

Around 97 million PBMCs supplied genomic DNA for unsorted samples. The sequenced material came from PBMCs. This rearrangement joins TRBV18 to TRBJ2-1; D call uncertain. The origin of this receptor is a woman in her thirties or forties in good health. Some clones in this sample may be carry-over from other donors' samples. The CDR3 nucleotides are TGTGCCAGCTCACCGGGGAAAGACAATGAGCAGTTCTTC. The encoded protein is CASSPGKDNEQFF.